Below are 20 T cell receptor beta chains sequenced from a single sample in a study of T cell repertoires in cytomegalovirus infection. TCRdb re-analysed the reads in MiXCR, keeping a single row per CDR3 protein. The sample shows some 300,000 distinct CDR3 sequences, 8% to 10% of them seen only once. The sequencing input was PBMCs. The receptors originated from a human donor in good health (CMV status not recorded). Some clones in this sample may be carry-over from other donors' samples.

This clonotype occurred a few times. The CDR3 nucleotides are TGCAGTGCTAGCCAGGGATCGACAGGGCTCGATGGAAACACCATATATTTT. Translated: CSASQGSTGLDGNTIYF. This chain joins TRBV20-1 and TRBJ1-3, with 7 nucleotides matching TRBD1. The CDR3 sequence is 17 residues long. In germline, CDR1 is DFQATT, CDR2 SNEGSKA (reference sequence). V gave up 3 bases and J gave up 3 bases; unmatched junction bases: 14.

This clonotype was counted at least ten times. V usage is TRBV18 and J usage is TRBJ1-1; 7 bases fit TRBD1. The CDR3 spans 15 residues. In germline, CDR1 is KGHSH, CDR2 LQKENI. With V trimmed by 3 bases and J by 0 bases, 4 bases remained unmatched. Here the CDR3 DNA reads TGTGCCAGCTCACCCGCAGGGGGGATGAACACTGAAGCTTTCTTT. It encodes CASSPAGGMNTEAFF.

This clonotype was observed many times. The CDR3 DNA follows: TGTGCCAGCAGCTTAGAAGGGACAGGCAATAGTTGGATCCCTGAAGCTTTCTTT. It specifies CASSLEGTGNSWIPEAFF. V is TRBV7-2 and J is TRBJ1-1; TRBD1 agrees at 8 bases. CDR3 length: 18 residues. V was clipped by 1 base and J by 6 bases; unmatched bases: 16. Germline CDR1 reads SGHTA; CDR2 reads FQGNSA.

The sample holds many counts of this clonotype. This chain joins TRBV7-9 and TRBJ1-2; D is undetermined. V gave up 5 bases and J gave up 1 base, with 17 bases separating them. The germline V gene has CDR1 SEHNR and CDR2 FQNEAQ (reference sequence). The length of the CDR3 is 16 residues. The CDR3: CASSPFSPLLNYGYTF. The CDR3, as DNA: TGTGCCAGCAGCCCCTTTTCCCCGTTGCTTAACTATGGCTACACCTTC.

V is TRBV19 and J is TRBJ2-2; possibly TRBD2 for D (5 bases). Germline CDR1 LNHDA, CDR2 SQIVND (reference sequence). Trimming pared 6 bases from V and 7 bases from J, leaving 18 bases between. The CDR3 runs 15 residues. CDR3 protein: CASSREGPFGGELFF. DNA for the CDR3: TGTGCCAGTAGCCGGGAAGGGCCCTTCGGCGGGGAGCTGTTTTTT.

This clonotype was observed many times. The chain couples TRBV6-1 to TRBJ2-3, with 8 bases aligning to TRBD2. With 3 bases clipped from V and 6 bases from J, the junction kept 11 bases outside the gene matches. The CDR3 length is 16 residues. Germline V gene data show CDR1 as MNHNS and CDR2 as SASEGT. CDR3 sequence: CASSDSSGGPSDTQYF. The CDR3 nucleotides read TGTGCCAGCAGTGATTCTTCGGGGGGGCCATCGGATACGCAGTATTTT.

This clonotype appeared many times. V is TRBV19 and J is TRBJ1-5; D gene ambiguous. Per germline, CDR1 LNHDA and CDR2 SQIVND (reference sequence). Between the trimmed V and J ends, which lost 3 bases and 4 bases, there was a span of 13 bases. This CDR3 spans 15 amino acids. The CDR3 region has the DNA TGTGCCAGTAGTATCGGGTCAAACCAGAATCAGCCCCAGCATTTT. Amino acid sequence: CASSIGSNQNQPQHF.

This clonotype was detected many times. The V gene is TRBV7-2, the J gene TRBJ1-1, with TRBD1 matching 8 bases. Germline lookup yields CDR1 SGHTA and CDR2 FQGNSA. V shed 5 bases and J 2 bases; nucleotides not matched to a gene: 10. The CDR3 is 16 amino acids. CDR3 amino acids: CASSHRQGQKNTEAFF. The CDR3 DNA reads TGTGCCAGCAGCCATCGACAGGGGCAGAAAAACACTGAAGCTTTCTTT.

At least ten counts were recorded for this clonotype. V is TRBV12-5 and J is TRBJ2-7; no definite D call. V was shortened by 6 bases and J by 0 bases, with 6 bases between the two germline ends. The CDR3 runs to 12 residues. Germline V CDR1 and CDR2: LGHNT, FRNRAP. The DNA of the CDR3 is TGTGCTAGTGGCAGGACCTCCTACGAGCAGTACTTC. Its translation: CASGRTSYEQYF.

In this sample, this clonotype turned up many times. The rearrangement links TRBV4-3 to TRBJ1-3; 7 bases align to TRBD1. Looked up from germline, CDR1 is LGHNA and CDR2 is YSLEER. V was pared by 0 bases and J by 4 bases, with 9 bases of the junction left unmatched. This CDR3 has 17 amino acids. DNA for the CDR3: TGCGCCAGCAGCCAAGATGTAGACAGGGTAACAGGAAACACCATATATTTT. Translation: CASSQDVDRVTGNTIYF.

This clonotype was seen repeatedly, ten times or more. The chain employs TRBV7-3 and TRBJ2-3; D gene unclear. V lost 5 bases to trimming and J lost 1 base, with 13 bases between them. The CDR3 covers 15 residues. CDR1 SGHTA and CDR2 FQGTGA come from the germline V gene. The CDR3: CASSPAVRRTDTQYF. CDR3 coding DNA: TGTGCCAGCAGCCCTGCCGTTAGACGCACAGATACGCAGTATTTT.

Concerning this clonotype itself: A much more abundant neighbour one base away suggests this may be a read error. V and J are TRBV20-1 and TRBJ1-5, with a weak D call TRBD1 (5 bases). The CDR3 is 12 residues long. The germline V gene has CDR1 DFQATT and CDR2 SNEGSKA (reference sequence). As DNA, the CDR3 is TGCAGTGATAGAGATGGGGGTCAGCCCCAGCATTTT. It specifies CSDRDGGQPQHF.

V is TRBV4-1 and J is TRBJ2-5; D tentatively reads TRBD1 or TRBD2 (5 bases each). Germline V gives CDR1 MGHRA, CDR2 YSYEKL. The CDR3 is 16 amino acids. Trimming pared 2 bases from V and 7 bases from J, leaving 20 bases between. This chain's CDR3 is CASSQLGTGGPGTQYF. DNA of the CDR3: TGCGCCAGCAGCCAACTAGGCACAGGAGGCCCGGGGACCCAGTACTTC.

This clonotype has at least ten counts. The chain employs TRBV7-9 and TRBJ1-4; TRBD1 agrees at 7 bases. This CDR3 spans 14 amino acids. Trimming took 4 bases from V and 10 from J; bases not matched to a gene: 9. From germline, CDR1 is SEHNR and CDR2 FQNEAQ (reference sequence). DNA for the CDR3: TGTGCCAGCAGCTCCGGGACAGTGGCCGGAAAACTGTTTTTT. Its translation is CASSSGTVAGKLFF.

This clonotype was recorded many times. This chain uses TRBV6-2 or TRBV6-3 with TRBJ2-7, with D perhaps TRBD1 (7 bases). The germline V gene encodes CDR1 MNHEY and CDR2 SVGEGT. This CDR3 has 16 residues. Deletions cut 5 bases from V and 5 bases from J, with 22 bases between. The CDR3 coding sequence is TGTGCCAGCAGTACCGACGGCGGGACAGCTAGCGACGAGCAGTACTTC. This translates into CASSTDGGTASDEQYF.

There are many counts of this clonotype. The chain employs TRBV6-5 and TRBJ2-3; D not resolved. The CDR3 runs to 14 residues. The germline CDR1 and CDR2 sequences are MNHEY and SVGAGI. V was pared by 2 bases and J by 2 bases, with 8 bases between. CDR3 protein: CASSYTEYTDTQYF. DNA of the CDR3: TGTGCCAGCAGTTACACCGAATACACAGATACGCAGTATTTT.

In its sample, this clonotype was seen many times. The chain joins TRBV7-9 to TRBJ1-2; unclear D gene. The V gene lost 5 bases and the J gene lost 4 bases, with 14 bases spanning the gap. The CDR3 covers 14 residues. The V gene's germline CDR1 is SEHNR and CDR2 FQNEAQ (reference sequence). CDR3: CASSPAAASYGYTF. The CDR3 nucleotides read TGTGCCAGCAGCCCAGCCGCGGCGTCCTATGGCTACACCTTC.

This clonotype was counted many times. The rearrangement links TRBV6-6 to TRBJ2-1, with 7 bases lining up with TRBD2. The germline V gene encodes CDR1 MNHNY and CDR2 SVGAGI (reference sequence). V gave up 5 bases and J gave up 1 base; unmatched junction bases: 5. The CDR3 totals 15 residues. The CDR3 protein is CASSTMGGSYNEQFF. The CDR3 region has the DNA TGTGCCAGCAGTACCATGGGGGGGTCCTACAATGAGCAGTTCTTC.

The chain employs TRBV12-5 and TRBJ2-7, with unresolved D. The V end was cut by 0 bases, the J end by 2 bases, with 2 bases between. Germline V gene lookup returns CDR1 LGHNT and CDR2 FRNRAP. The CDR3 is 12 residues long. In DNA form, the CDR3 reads TGTGCTAGTGGTTTGGTAACCTACGAGCAGTACTTC. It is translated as CASGLVTYEQYF. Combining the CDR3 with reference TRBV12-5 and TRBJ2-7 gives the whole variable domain DARVTQTPRHKVTEMGQEVTMRCQPILGHNTVFWYRQTMMQGLELLAYFRNRAPLDDSGMPKDRFSAEMPDATLATLKIQPSEPRDSAVYFCASGLVTYEQYFGPGTRLTVT.

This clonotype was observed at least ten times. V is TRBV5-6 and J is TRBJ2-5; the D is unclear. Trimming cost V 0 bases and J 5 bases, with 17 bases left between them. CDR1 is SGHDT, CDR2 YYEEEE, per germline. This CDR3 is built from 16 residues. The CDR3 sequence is CASSLAAETFPETQYF. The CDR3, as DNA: TGTGCCAGCAGCTTGGCCGCGGAGACATTTCCGGAGACCCAGTACTTC.